Here is one T cell receptor beta chain with its context. This specimen comes from a study of blood T cell repertoires in COVID-19. About the study: COVID-19 samples collected from the United States, Italy and Spain covered acute and convalescent phases. PBMCs, B-cell-depleted T cells, or T cells provided the cDNA or gDNA that made up the material.

Original data processing: Researchers report that nucleated cell counts were estimated from reference gene primer amplification. The repertoire was sequenced with immunoSEQ multiplex PCR; TCRdb's copy has only in-frame clones and lacks some. Clone size and V and J calls were adopted from that table, with D and trimming inferred from the DNA. The sample holds 200,000 to 250,000 clones; roughly 86% are singletons and the top ten take approximately 12%. The length of the CDR3 is 15 residues. Losses at the gene ends were 6 bases for V and 4 bases for J; bases not matched to a gene: 10. Germline V gene sequence: CDR1 MNHEY, CDR2 SVGAGI.

The sample comprised peripheral blood. The rearrangement joins TRBV6-5 to TRBJ2-7; 9 nucleotides match TRBD1. This receptor was identified in a woman aged 40 to 49 with acute or convalescent COVID-19. Here the CDR3 DNA reads TGTGCCAGCAGATTTCTAGGGACAGGGTTATACGAGCAGTACTTC. This translates into CASRFLGTGLYEQYF.